The rows below give T cell receptor beta chains drawn from one sample of a study of Graves' ophthalmopathy and Graves' hyperthyroidism. TCRdb passed the multiplex PCR reads through MiXCR, listing each CDR3 protein once. The sample has 240,000 or so distinct CDR3 sequences, around 42% seen once. Sequencing used peripheral blood. Receptors originate from an adult man with Graves' ophthalmopathy. Each CDR3 is given with its conserved first and last residue. The D gene is left open where the match is weak. Only some rows state a clone size, as once, few, many or a class for expanded clones.

j_gene: TRBJ1-3; abundance: once; v_gene: TRBV20-1; d_gene: TRBD1; CDR3aa: CSARRTGTGNTIYF; CDR3nt: TGCAGTGCTAGAAGGACAGGCACTGGAAACACCATATATTTT
j_gene: TRBJ1-4; abundance: .; v_gene: TRBV5-8; d_gene: TRBD1; CDR3aa: CASSFETGQGDEKLFF; CDR3nt: TGCGCCAGCAGCTTTGAAACCGGACAGGGAGATGAAAAACTGTTTTTT
j_gene: TRBJ1-4; abundance: few; v_gene: TRBV7-6; d_gene: .; CDR3aa: CASSLAGGYNEKLFF; CDR3nt: TGTGCCAGCAGCTTAGCTGGGGGTTATAATGAAAAACTGTTTTTT
j_gene: TRBJ1-5; abundance: .; v_gene: TRBV19; d_gene: .; CDR3aa: CASSIPRVGQPQHF; CDR3nt: TGTGCCAGTAGTATCCCTAGGGTGGGTCAGCCCCAGCATTTT
j_gene: TRBJ2-7; abundance: .; v_gene: TRBV29-1; d_gene: TRBD1; CDR3aa: CSVARRGTGNYEQYF; CDR3nt: TGCAGCGTTGCTCGTCGGGGGACAGGGAACTACGAGCAGTACTTC
j_gene: TRBJ1-6; abundance: .; v_gene: TRBV7-3; d_gene: .; CDR3aa: CASSFGGASSPLHF; CDR3nt: TGTGCCAGCAGCTTCGGAGGGGCTAGTTCACCCCTCCACTTT
j_gene: TRBJ2-7; abundance: .; v_gene: TRBV4-2; d_gene: TRBD2; CDR3aa: CASSPVPDRAGGAGGPEQYF; CDR3nt: TGTGCCAGCAGCCCAGTCCCCGACCGAGCGGGAGGTGCCGGAGGGCCCGAGCAGTACTTC
j_gene: TRBJ2-7; abundance: .; v_gene: TRBV19; d_gene: TRBD1; CDR3aa: CASSPRDRVDEQYF; CDR3nt: TGTGCCAGTAGTCCCCGGGACAGGGTCGACGAGCAGTACTTC
j_gene: TRBJ2-7; abundance: many; v_gene: TRBV7-6; d_gene: TRBD2; CDR3aa: CASSFGLAGYEQYF; CDR3nt: TGTGCCAGCAGCTTCGGACTAGCGGGGTACGAGCAGTACTTC
j_gene: TRBJ2-1; abundance: many; v_gene: TRBV7-3; d_gene: TRBD1; CDR3aa: CASSARQGTRDEQFF; CDR3nt: TGTGCCAGCAGCGCAAGACAGGGAACACGGGATGAGCAGTTCTTC
j_gene: TRBJ2-7; abundance: few; v_gene: TRBV7-6; d_gene: .; CDR3aa: CASSLSGNEQYF; CDR3nt: TGTGCCAGCAGCCTCTCTGGGAACGAGCAGTACTTC
j_gene: TRBJ1-1; abundance: .; v_gene: TRBV7-2; d_gene: TRBD1; CDR3aa: CASSIRQGRDTEAFF; CDR3nt: TGTGCCAGCAGCATAAGACAGGGCCGGGACACTGAAGCTTTCTTT
j_gene: TRBJ2-7; abundance: .; v_gene: TRBV7-9; d_gene: .; CDR3aa: CASRASVIEGYEQYF; CDR3nt: TGTGCCAGCAGAGCTAGCGTTATAGAGGGCTACGAGCAGTACTTC
j_gene: TRBJ1-2; abundance: .; v_gene: TRBV12-3/TRBV12-4; d_gene: .; CDR3aa: CASSLQAGGYTF; CDR3nt: TGTGCCAGCAGTTTACAGGCAGGTGGCTACACCTTC
j_gene: TRBJ1-5; abundance: many; v_gene: TRBV15; d_gene: TRBD1; CDR3aa: CATSRGQGGVQPQHF; CDR3nt: TGTGCCACCAGCAGGGGACAGGGAGGAGTCCAGCCCCAGCATTTT
j_gene: TRBJ2-7; abundance: .; v_gene: TRBV29-1; d_gene: .; CDR3aa: CSVRLDGETYEQYF; CDR3nt: TGCAGCGTTCGACTGGACGGCGAGACCTACGAGCAGTACTTC
j_gene: TRBJ2-7; abundance: .; v_gene: TRBV12-3/TRBV12-4; d_gene: .; CDR3aa: CASSLFPRVYEQYF; CDR3nt: TGTGCCAGCAGTTTATTCCCTCGCGTCTACGAGCAGTACTTC
j_gene: TRBJ2-5; abundance: .; v_gene: TRBV7-9; d_gene: .; CDR3aa: CASSRGPEETQYF; CDR3nt: TGTGCCAGTAGCCGGGGGCCGGAAGAGACCCAGTACTTC
j_gene: TRBJ2-2; abundance: .; v_gene: TRBV7-6; d_gene: TRBD1; CDR3aa: CASTGQGINTGELFF; CDR3nt: TGTGCCAGCACGGGACAGGGGATTAACACCGGGGAGCTGTTTTTT
j_gene: TRBJ2-1; abundance: .; v_gene: TRBV7-9; d_gene: .; CDR3aa: CASSLGLDSYNEQFF; CDR3nt: TGTGCCAGCAGCTTAGGGCTGGACAGCTACAATGAGCAGTTCTTC
j_gene: TRBJ1-1; abundance: .; v_gene: TRBV15; d_gene: TRBD1; CDR3aa: CATSRGQGAVTEAFF; CDR3nt: TGTGCCACCAGCAGAGGACAGGGGGCGGTTACTGAAGCTTTCTTT
j_gene: TRBJ1-3; abundance: few; v_gene: TRBV29-1; d_gene: .; CDR3aa: CSVVGSSGNTIYF; CDR3nt: TGCAGCGTTGTTGGGAGCTCTGGAAACACCATATATTTT
j_gene: TRBJ1-1; abundance: .; v_gene: TRBV19; d_gene: .; CDR3aa: CASSMGGWAFF; CDR3nt: TGTGCCAGTAGTATGGGGGGTTGGGCTTTCTTT
j_gene: TRBJ1-5; abundance: .; v_gene: TRBV24-1; d_gene: TRBD1; CDR3aa: CATSDAGTGKNQPQHF; CDR3nt: TGTGCCACCAGTGATGCTGGGACAGGAAAGAATCAGCCCCAGCATTTT
j_gene: TRBJ1-1; abundance: .; v_gene: TRBV4-1; d_gene: .; CDR3aa: CASSQGPDRNTEAFF; CDR3nt: TGCGCCAGCAGCCAAGGTCCTGACAGGAACACTGAAGCTTTCTTT
j_gene: TRBJ2-5; abundance: .; v_gene: TRBV25-1; d_gene: .; CDR3aa: CASSETRPRETQYF; CDR3nt: TGTGCCAGCAGTGAAACCAGGCCCCGGGAGACCCAGTACTTC
j_gene: TRBJ1-1; abundance: .; v_gene: TRBV5-8; d_gene: .; CDR3aa: CASSLDQGNRAFF; CDR3nt: TGTGCCAGCAGCTTGGACCAGGGGAACCGGGCTTTCTTT
j_gene: TRBJ1-1; abundance: .; v_gene: TRBV20-1; d_gene: .; CDR3aa: CSAREREMNTEAFF; CDR3nt: TGCAGTGCTAGGGAGAGGGAAATGAACACTGAAGCTTTCTTT
j_gene: TRBJ2-2; abundance: .; v_gene: TRBV29-1; d_gene: TRBD2; CDR3aa: CSAAGTSGKEGTGELFF; CDR3nt: TGCAGCGCGGCCGGGACTAGCGGGAAAGAAGGGACCGGGGAGCTGTTTTTT
j_gene: TRBJ2-2; abundance: .; v_gene: TRBV9; d_gene: .; CDR3aa: CASKRTTNTGELFF; CDR3nt: TGTGCCAGCAAGCGGACAACGAACACCGGGGAGCTGTTTTTT
j_gene: TRBJ2-7; abundance: .; v_gene: TRBV2; d_gene: TRBD1; CDR3aa: CASSRGQGPYEQYF; CDR3nt: TGTGCCAGCAGCCGCGGACAGGGACCCTACGAGCAGTACTTC